Each of the 4 T cell receptor beta chains below was sequenced from the same sample in a study of metastatic and nonmetastatic thyroid tumors. TCRdb used MiXCR to call clones anew from the PCR reads. The sample lists around 30,000 clones; around 20% were seen once. Thyroid surgery was performed in patients who had received no treatment beforehand. The sample was blood. The receptors were gathered from a female donor with papillary thyroid cancer or a benign thyroid nodule (not recorded which). Some clones in this sample may be carry-over from other donors' samples.

The chain joins TRBV18 to TRBJ1-2; possible D gene TRBD1, 5 bases. Germline CDR1 reads KGHSH; CDR2 reads LQKENI. V was pared by 3 bases and J by 4 bases, with 6 bases between. The CDR3 covers 12 residues. CDR3 nucleotide sequence: TGTGCCAGCTCACCGGGGGGCTATGGCTACACCTTC. Protein: CASSPGGYGYTF.

This clone is deemed medium-sized. The CDR3, as DNA: TGCAGTGCTAGAGATCGAAGTACAGGGGCTGGAAACACCATATATTTT. Protein sequence: CSARDRSTGAGNTIYF. This chain connects TRBV20-1 to TRBJ1-3; 7 bases align to TRBD1. V gave up 0 bases and J gave up 2 bases; unmatched junction bases: 7. CDR1 DFQATT and CDR2 SNEGSKA come from the germline V gene (reference sequence). This CDR3 contains 16 residues.

This clone was seen many times. The genes are TRBV5-4 and TRBJ2-2, with 9 positions matching TRBD1. This CDR3 comprises 15 residues. V dropped 3 bases and J dropped 3; count of bases not matched to a gene: 3. CDR1 SGHNT and CDR2 YYREEE come from the germline V gene (reference sequence). The CDR3 DNA is TGTGCCAGCAGCTACAGGGGGCGCGACACCGGGGAGCTGTTTTTT. Protein sequence: CASSYRGRDTGELFF.

This clone was recorded at least ten times. This chain links TRBV6-1 with TRBJ2-1; D uncertain. Trimming removed 6 bases at V and 10 bases at J, with 13 bases between. Germline V gene data show CDR1 as MNHNS and CDR2 as SASEGT. The CDR3 totals 12 residues. CDR3 bases: TGTGCCAGCAGAGGTAGCATATCCGAGCAGTTCTTC. As protein: CASRGSISEQFF.